These 28 T cell receptor beta chains share one sample of origin, sequenced in a study of Graves' ophthalmopathy and Graves' hyperthyroidism. Using RNA transcripts, the TCR beta CDR3 regions were amplified. The authors performed first-round RT-PCR with HTBI primers and then a second-round multiplex PCR. TCRdb re-analysed the multiplex PCR reads in MiXCR, keeping a single row per CDR3 protein. The sample includes around 1,000,000 distinct CDR3 sequences, around a third seen only once; the top ten take over 8.5%. The material sequenced was peripheral blood or thyroid tissue (not recorded which). The receptors derive from an adult man with Graves' hyperthyroidism.

J is TRBJ2-7 and V is TRBV19, with 10 bases lining up with TRBD1. The V gene's germline CDR1 is LNHDA and CDR2 SQIVND (reference sequence). J lost 3 bases, V lost 3 bases, and 5 bases had no gene match. This CDR3 region has 15 residues. The CDR3 reads CASSMPGTGDYEQYF. The CDR3 nucleotides are TGTGCCAGTAGTATGCCCGGGACAGGGGACTACGAGCAGTACTTC.

The chain carries TRBV7-2 and TRBJ2-7; 12 bases are shared with TRBD1. Germline V gene lookup returns CDR1 SGHTA and CDR2 FQGNSA. The CDR3 contains 14 residues. V trimming: 7 bases; J trimming: 7 bases; junction bases outside the gene matches: 8. The CDR3 DNA reads as TGTGCCAGCACCCCGGGACAGGGGGCGGGGGAGCAGTACTTC. It translates to CASTPGQGAGEQYF. Looking up the rest from reference TRBV7-2 and TRBJ2-7 gives the full variable domain: GAGVSQSPSNKVTEKGKDVELRCDPISGHTALYWYRQSLGQGLEFLIYFQGNSAPDKSGLPSDRFSAERTGGSVSTLTIQRTQQEDSAVYLCASTPGQGAGEQYFGPGTRLTVT.

This clonotype showed up just a few times. The rearrangement uses TRBV2 and TRBJ1-1; TRBD1 matches at 11 bases. Per germline, CDR1 SNHLY and CDR2 FYNNEI. V trimming: 6 bases; J trimming: 1 base; junction bases outside the gene matches: 7. The CDR3 consists of 16 residues. CDR3 protein: CASRTGTGGRNTEAFF. CDR3 sequence (DNA): TGTGCCAGCAGGACGGGGACAGGGGGTAGGAACACTGAAGCTTTCTTT.

In the case of this clonotype: A much larger clone differs from this one at a single base, so this may be a read error. The rearrangement uses TRBV14 and TRBJ1-1; D is undetermined. The length of the CDR3 is 13 residues. V dropped 4 bases and J dropped 7 bases, with 13 bases sitting between them. Looked up from germline, CDR1 is SGHDN and CDR2 is FVKESK. CDR3 in amino acids: CASSLDLVSEAFF. CDR3 nucleotides: TGTGCCAGCAGCCTAGATCTAGTCAGTGAAGCTTTCTTT.

This clonotype was detected only a few times. The rearrangement links TRBV29-1 to TRBJ2-7; a possible D gene is TRBD2 (6 bases). Germline CDR1 is SQVTM and CDR2 is ANQGSEA. This CDR3 is built from 13 residues. Trimming pared 5 bases from V and 10 bases from J, leaving 21 bases between. DNA for the CDR3: TGCAGCGTTACCCGGACCTCTGATAGCGGCCAGTACTTC. Its translation: CSVTRTSDSGQYF.

A word on this clonotype: The CDR3 does not end in the conserved phenylalanine or tryptophan, so this is likely a read error. The limits of the CDR3 on the DNA are not certain, so only TCRdb's listed CDR3 is given. This sequence joins TRBV19 and TRBJ1-1; no check of the table's D call, TRBD1, against the DNA was made. Including both end residues, the CDR3 is 9 amino acids long. The germline CDR1 and CDR2 sequences are LNHDA and SQIVND (reference sequence). The chain's CDR3 is CASSIGGGQ.

This chain links TRBV6-6 with TRBJ1-1, with D unresolved. Germline V gene data show CDR1 as MNHNY and CDR2 as SVGAGI (reference sequence). The CDR3 covers 15 residues. V lost 5 bases to trimming and J lost 1 base, with 14 bases between them. In nucleotides, the CDR3 is TGTGCCAGCAGTCATCCGACTTTCGAGAACACTGAAGCTTTCTTT. Translation: CASSHPTFENTEAFF.

As to this clonotype: This may be a read error: a much more frequent sequence differs by one nucleotide. This chain connects TRBV5-4 to TRBJ2-5; no reliable D call. Trimming removed 4 bases from V and 9 bases from J, with 16 bases in between. CDR3 size: 13 residues. Per germline, CDR1 SGHNT and CDR2 YYREEE (reference sequence). CDR3 amino acids: CASSTGDKVAQYF. The CDR3 nucleotides are TGTGCCAGCAGCACTGGAGATAAGGTGGCCCAGTACTTC.

This clonotype was seen more than once but under ten times. This chain links TRBV11-2 with TRBJ1-1; 7 bases align to TRBD1. The CDR3 has 18 residues. Germline values: CDR1 SGHAT, CDR2 FQNNGV. Losses at the gene ends were 1 base for V and 0 bases for J; bases not matched to a gene: 11. The CDR3 loop is CASSLARPGQLMNTEAFF. The DNA of the CDR3 is TGTGCCAGCAGCTTAGCCCGACCGGGACAGTTGATGAACACTGAAGCTTTCTTT.

This chain links TRBV19 with TRBJ1-1, with 11 bases aligning to TRBD1. After removal of 4 bases from V and 3 bases from J, the junction contained 7 bases not matched to a gene. Germline V gives CDR1 LNHDA, CDR2 SQIVND (reference sequence). The CDR3 spans 16 residues. CDR3 sequence reads: CASSTHRTGGYTEAFF. CDR3 nucleotides: TGTGCCAGTAGTACCCACCGGACAGGGGGCTACACTGAAGCTTTCTTT. The complete variable domain, with remaining parts taken from reference TRBV19 and TRBJ1-1, reads DGGITQSPKYLFRKEGQNVTLSCEQNLNHDAMYWYRQDPGQGLRLIYYSQIVNDFQKGDIAEGYSVSREKKESFPLTVTSAQKNPTAFYLCASSTHRTGGYTEAFFGQGTRLTVV.

The rearrangement uses TRBV10-2 and TRBJ1-5; 8 nucleotides match TRBD1. This CDR3 contains 18 residues. CDR1 WSHSY and CDR2 SAAADI come from the germline V gene. Losses at the gene ends were 1 base for V and 4 bases for J; bases not matched to a gene: 12. The CDR3 nucleotides read TGCGCCAGCAGTGAGTACTTAACCGGGACAGGCGGGAATCAGCCCCAGCATTTT. Amino acid sequence: CASSEYLTGTGGNQPQHF.

The rearrangement joins TRBV19 to TRBJ1-5; weak D call: TRBD1 (5 bases). Looked up from germline, CDR1 is LNHDA and CDR2 is SQIVND (reference sequence). Trimming took 3 bases from V and 0 from J, leaving 24 bases between them. The CDR3 has 20 amino acids. CDR3: CASSMRSANTGGVSNQPQHF. The CDR3, as DNA: TGTGCCAGTAGTATGCGGTCAGCGAACACCGGGGGAGTTAGCAATCAGCCCCAGCATTTT.

The V gene is TRBV12-3 or TRBV12-4, the J gene TRBJ1-1; 7 positions match TRBD1. Losses at the gene ends were 6 bases for V and 1 base for J; bases not matched to a gene: 8. The CDR3 sequence is 15 residues long. The CDR3 reads CASRPSDRTNTEAFF. DNA of the CDR3: TGTGCCAGCAGACCCTCGGACAGGACGAACACTGAAGCTTTCTTT.

This clonotype was picked up many times. The rearrangement links TRBV2 to TRBJ1-6, with a possible D match to TRBD1 (5 bases). CDR3 length equals 13 residues. The V gene lost 4 bases and the J gene lost 10 bases, with 11 bases spanning the gap. CDR1 and CDR2 from the germline V gene are SNHLY and FYNNEI. The CDR3 loop is CASSVDSFSPLHF. The CDR3 region has the DNA TGTGCCAGCAGTGTCGACAGCTTCTCACCCCTCCACTTT. Combining the CDR3 with reference TRBV2 and TRBJ1-6 gives the whole variable domain EPEVTQTPSHQVTQMGQEVILRCVPISNHLYFYWYRQILGQKVEFLVSFYNNEISEKSEIFDDQFSVERPDGSNFTLKIRSTKLEDSAMYFCASSVDSFSPLHFGNGTRLTVT.

In its sample, this clonotype was seen a few times. The gene calls are TRBV27 and TRBJ1-1; D is ambiguous. Germline lookup yields CDR1 MNHEY and CDR2 SMNVEV (reference sequence). V lost 5 bases and J 5 bases, leaving 12 bases between the germline ends. The CDR3 covers 13 residues. The CDR3 here is CASSKRGGTEAFF. Here the CDR3 DNA reads TGTGCCAGCAGTAAAAGAGGAGGGACTGAAGCTTTCTTT.

This clonotype has at least ten counts. CDR3 loop: CASSSEKTGDNSPLHF. DNA of the CDR3: TGTGCCAGCAGCTCAGAAAAGACAGGGGATAATTCACCCCTCCACTTT. The chain combines TRBV7-9 with TRBJ1-6; 8 bases are shared with TRBD1. Germline assignment: CDR1 SEHNR and CDR2 FQNEAQ (reference sequence). Trimming at V came to 4 bases and at J to 5 bases, leaving 7 bases not matched to a gene. The CDR3 spans 16 residues. Together with reference TRBV7-9 and TRBJ1-6, the CDR3 gives the full variable domain: DTGVSQNPRHKITKRGQNVTFRCDPISEHNRLYWYRQTLGQGPEFLTYFQNEAQLEKSRLLSDRFSAERPKGSFSTLEIQRTEQGDSAMYLCASSSEKTGDNSPLHFGNGTRLTVT.

To note about this clonotype: Given a much more abundant clone one base away, this may be a read error. This likely comes from a read error, as the CDR3 has no conserved phenylalanine or tryptophan at its end. This chain connects TRBV19 to TRBJ1-5, with TRBD1 identical over 10 bases. After removal of 4 bases from V and 2 bases from J, the junction contained 5 bases not matched to a gene. Germline V CDR1 and CDR2: LNHDA, SQIVND (reference sequence). There are 16 residues in the CDR3. CDR3 in amino acids: CASSTTGGLGNQPQHL. DNA of the CDR3: TGTGCCAGTAGTACGACAGGGGGCCTAGGCAATCAGCCCCAGCATCTT.

This chain connects TRBV7-8 to TRBJ1-1; D call uncertain. V was trimmed by 1 base and J by 10 bases, leaving 7 bases between them. This CDR3 has 11 residues. Per germline, CDR1 SGHVS and CDR2 FQNEAQ. The CDR3 coding sequence is TGTGCCAGCAGCTTAGGTAGGAGAGCTTTCTTT. Translating it yields CASSLGRRAFF.

This clonotype was detected many times. V and J are TRBV5-1 and TRBJ1-1; possible D gene TRBD1, 5 bases. Trimming shortened V by 4 bases and J by 4 bases, and 11 bases separated the two germline ends. In germline, CDR1 is SGHRS, CDR2 YFSETQ. This CDR3 contains 13 residues. DNA of the CDR3: TGCGCCAGCAGCACGGCGGGGCTCACTGAAGCTTTCTTT. Its translation is CASSTAGLTEAFF.

In its sample, this clonotype was seen many times. The genes are TRBV12-3 or TRBV12-4 and TRBJ2-7; D is uncertain. Trimming left V 3 bases short and J 2 bases short, with 11 bases between. This CDR3 region has 14 residues. The CDR3 is CASSFGASPYEQYF. DNA of the CDR3: TGTGCCAGCAGTTTTGGAGCGTCCCCCTACGAGCAGTACTTC.

In this sample, this clonotype turned up many times. The chain couples TRBV3-1 to TRBJ2-6; D perhaps matches TRBD1 (7 bases). Per germline, CDR1 LGHDT and CDR2 YNNKEL (reference sequence). Trimming took off 3 bases at V and 4 bases at J, with 10 bases between the two ends. This CDR3 comprises 15 residues. CDR3 sequence (DNA): TGTGCCAGCAGCCAGGAGGGGGCGGGGGCCAACGTCCTGACTTTC. It is translated as CASSQEGAGANVLTF.

V gene TRBV25-1 combines with J gene TRBJ2-7; TRBD1 matches at 12 bases. CDR3 length: 16 residues. V dropped 5 bases and J dropped 4; count of bases not matched to a gene: 9. Looked up from germline, CDR1 is MGHDK and CDR2 is SYGVNS. The CDR3 region has the DNA TGTGCCAGCAGTTTAGGGGGGACAGGGGGCGAGTACGAGCAGTACTTC. Protein: CASSLGGTGGEYEQYF.

This clonotype appeared a few times. The chain joins TRBV24-1 to TRBJ2-2; D tentatively reads TRBD1 or TRBD2 (5 bases each). V lost 1 base and J lost 5, with 19 bases in between. There are 18 residues in the CDR3. Germline V lookup: CDR1 KGHDR, CDR2 SFDVKD. The CDR3 is CATSDFEGRSSGTGELFF. The CDR3 DNA sequence: TGTGCCACCAGTGATTTCGAGGGGCGCTCCTCGGGGACCGGGGAGCTGTTTTTT.

This clonotype occurred many times. CDR3 coding DNA: TGCGCCAGCACCTGGACAGGGAACACCGGGGAGCTGTTTTTT. Protein sequence: CASTWTGNTGELFF. V is TRBV5-1 and J is TRBJ2-2, with 7 bases identical to TRBD1. The CDR3 loop spans 14 amino acids. V was clipped by 6 bases and J by 1 base; unmatched bases: 3. The V gene's germline CDR1 is SGHRS and CDR2 YFSETQ.

This clonotype occurred a few times. The V call is TRBV28, the J call TRBJ2-7; D unresolved. CDR3 length: 13 amino acids. The germline V gene has CDR1 MDHEN and CDR2 SYDVKM. The ends were cut back, 6 bases at V and 1 base at J, with 10 bases in the middle. The CDR3 DNA reads as TGTGCCAGCAGCCCACCGGCATCCTACGAGCAGTACTTC. Protein sequence: CASSPPASYEQYF.

The table lists this clonotype with many counts. The rearrangement joins TRBV10-3 to TRBJ2-7, with a tentative D call TRBD2 (6 bases). The CDR3 extends over 15 amino acids. Germline CDR1 ENHRY, CDR2 SYGVKD. V lost 3 bases and J lost 4, with 16 bases in between. As DNA, the CDR3 is TGTGCCATCAGTGACGCCCGGGGGTGGTCTTACGAGCAGTACTTC. Its translation is CAISDARGWSYEQYF.

This clonotype appeared a few times. J is TRBJ1-2 and V is TRBV6-4; D is ambiguous. The CDR3 totals 17 residues. Germline V gene data show CDR1 as MRHNA and CDR2 as SNTAGT. Trimming shortened V by 2 bases and J by 2 bases, and 18 bases separated the two germline ends. As DNA, the CDR3 is TGTGCCAGCAGTGACGACGCGGGTAGTCTTTTAAACTATGGCTACACCTTC. Its translation: CASSDDAGSLLNYGYTF.

The CDR3 nucleotides are TGTGCCAGCAAGCTCCGGGACAACACTGAAGCTTTCTTT. Encoded protein: CASKLRDNTEAFF. J is TRBJ1-1 and V is TRBV12-3 or TRBV12-4, with a possible D match to TRBD1 (5 bases). V lost 7 bases, J lost 2 bases, and 11 bases lay in between. The CDR3 has 13 residues.